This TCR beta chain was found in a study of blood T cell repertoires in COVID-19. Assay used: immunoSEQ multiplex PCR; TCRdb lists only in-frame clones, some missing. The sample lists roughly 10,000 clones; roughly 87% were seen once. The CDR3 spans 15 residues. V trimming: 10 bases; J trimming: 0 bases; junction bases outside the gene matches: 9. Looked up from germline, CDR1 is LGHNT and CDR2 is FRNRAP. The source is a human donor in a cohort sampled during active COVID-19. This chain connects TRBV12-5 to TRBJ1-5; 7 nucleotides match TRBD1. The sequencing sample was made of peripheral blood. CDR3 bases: TGTGCTACTTCCCGGGACAGCTATAGCAATCAGCCCCAGCATTTT. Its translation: CATSRDSYSNQPQHF. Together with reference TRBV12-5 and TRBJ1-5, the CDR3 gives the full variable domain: DARVTQTPRHKVTEMGQEVTMRCQPILGHNTVFWYRQTMMQGLELLAYFRNRAPLDDSGMPKDRFSAEMPDATLATLKIQPSEPRDSAVYFCATSRDSYSNQPQHFGDGTRLSIL.